This T cell receptor beta chain was sequenced during a study of OX40 agonist ivuxolimab in advanced cancers. Study overall: Ivuxolimab, an agonistic anti-OX40 (CD134) antibody, was given to patients. The study's findings and limits: There were, on average, more expanded clones in CD8+ T cells than in CD4+.

A remark on this clone: Its antigen is not identified.

V lost 2 bases and J 7 bases, leaving 11 bases between the germline ends. Germline V gives CDR1 GTSNPN, CDR2 SVGIG (reference sequence). The CDR3 loop spans 13 amino acids. The repertoire was sequenced with immunoSEQ multiplex PCR; TCRdb's copy has only in-frame clones and lacks some. The sample holds over 80,000 clones, approximately 82% seen once. The receptor comes from an adult with an advanced solid tumor such as melanoma, head and neck, liver or kidney cancer. The chain employs TRBV30 and TRBJ2-2; no clear D gene. The source was CD4+ or CD8+ T cells sorted from blood, collected in a trial of the OX40 agonist ivuxolimab. The CDR3 DNA follows: TGTGCCTGGAGTCCAGAGTTGGGCGGGGAGCTGTTTTTT. Its translation is CAWSPELGGELFF.